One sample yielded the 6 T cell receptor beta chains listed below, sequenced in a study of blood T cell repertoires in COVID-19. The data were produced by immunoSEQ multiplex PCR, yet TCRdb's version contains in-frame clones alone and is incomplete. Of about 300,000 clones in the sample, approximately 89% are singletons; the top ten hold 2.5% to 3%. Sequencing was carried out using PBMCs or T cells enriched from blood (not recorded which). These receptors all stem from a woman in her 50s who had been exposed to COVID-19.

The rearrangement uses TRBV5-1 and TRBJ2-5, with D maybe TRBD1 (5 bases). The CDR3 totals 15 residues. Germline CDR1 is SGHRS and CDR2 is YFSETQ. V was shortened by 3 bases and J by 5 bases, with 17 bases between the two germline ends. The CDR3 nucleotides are TGCGCCAGCAGCTGGGGCCAGCCACTCGGGGAGACCCAGTACTTC. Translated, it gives CASSWGQPLGETQYF.

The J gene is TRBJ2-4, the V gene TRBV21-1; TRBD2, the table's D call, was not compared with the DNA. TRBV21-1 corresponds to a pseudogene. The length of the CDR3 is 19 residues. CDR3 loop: CASAVAGLAGGLAKNIQYF. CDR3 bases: TGTGCCAGCGCCGTGGCGGGACTAGCGGGGGGACTAGCCAAAAACATTCAGTACTTC.

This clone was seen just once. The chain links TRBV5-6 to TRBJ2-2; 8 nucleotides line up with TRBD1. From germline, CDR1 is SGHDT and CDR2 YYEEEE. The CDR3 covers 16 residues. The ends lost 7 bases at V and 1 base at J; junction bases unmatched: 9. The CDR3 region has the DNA TGTGCCAGCCATGATCTTGGACAGGGGAACACCGGGGAGCTGTTTTTT. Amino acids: CASHDLGQGNTGELFF.

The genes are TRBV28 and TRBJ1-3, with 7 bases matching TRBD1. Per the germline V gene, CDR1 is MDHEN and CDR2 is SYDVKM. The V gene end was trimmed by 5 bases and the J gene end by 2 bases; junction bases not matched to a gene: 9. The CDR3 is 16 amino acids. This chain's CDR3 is CASSPYSTGAGNTIYF. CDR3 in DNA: TGTGCCAGCAGTCCCTACTCCACAGGGGCTGGAAACACCATATATTTT.

Written as DNA, the CDR3 is TGTGCCACCAGTGTAGGCGGGGCAGCAACAACTAATGAAAAACTGTTTTTT. Protein: CATSVGGAATTNEKLFF. The chain couples TRBV7-6 to TRBJ1-4; tentative D call: TRBD1 (5 bases). Germline V gives CDR1 SGHVS, CDR2 FNYEAQ. Trimming left V 10 bases short and J 0 bases short, with 21 bases between. This CDR3 comprises 17 residues.

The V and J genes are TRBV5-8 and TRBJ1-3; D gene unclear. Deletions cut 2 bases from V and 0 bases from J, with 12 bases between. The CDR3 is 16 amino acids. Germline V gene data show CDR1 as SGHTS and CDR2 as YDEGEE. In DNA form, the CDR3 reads TGTGCCAGCAGCTTTTGGCGGCGTATCTCTGGAAACACCATATATTTT. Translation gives CASSFWRRISGNTIYF.